This is a list of T cell receptor beta chains from one sample in a study of shared clonotypes between healthy human individuals. Sequencing used immunoSEQ multiplex PCR; TCRdb keeps in-frame clones, though not all of them. The data show a few million clones, with 85% to 95% seen just once and around 0.14% held by the top ten. The sample was naive CD4+ T cells sorted from blood. All receptors derive from a man aged 18-30 years in good health. Both conserved end residues are part of each CDR3. A D gene is named only where the DNA matches it firmly. Some rows have no size entry. The others give once, few or many, or a class for an expanded clone.

d_call,clone_size,j_call,v_call,cdr3_aa,cdr3_nt
TRBD2,once,TRBJ2-7,TRBV2,CASSIEGLAAYEQYF,TGTGCCAGCAGTATCGAGGGACTAGCGGCCTACGAGCAGTACTTC
TRBD1,once,TRBJ2-3,TRBV5-4,CASRRTGSTDTQYF,TGTGCCAGTCGGAGGACAGGGAGCACAGATACGCAGTATTTT
TRBD2,-,TRBJ2-1,TRBV19,CASSMATSGGNEQFF,TGTGCCAGTAGTATGGCGACTAGCGGGGGGAATGAGCAGTTCTTC
-,-,TRBJ1-1,TRBV11-1,CASSLVTGMNTEAFF,TGTGCCAGCAGCTTAGTAACGGGCATGAACACTGAAGCTTTCTTT
-,-,TRBJ2-2,TRBV6-6,CASSYTGSSGELFF,TGTGCCAGCAGTTATACAGGGTCGTCGGGGGAGCTGTTTTTT
-,-,TRBJ2-7,TRBV28,CASKTGNSYEQYF,TGTGCCAGCAAGACAGGCAACTCCTACGAGCAGTACTTC
TRBD1,few,TRBJ1-1,TRBV6-6,CASRNRGNTEAFF,TGTGCCAGCAGAAACAGGGGAAACACTGAAGCTTTCTTT
-,-,TRBJ2-7,TRBV2,CASSEGQGNYEQYF,TGTGCCAGCAGTGAGGGTCAGGGGAATTACGAGCAGTACTTC
-,once,TRBJ1-3,TRBV15,CATSRDRRFSGNTIYF,TGTGCCACCAGCAGGGACAGACGGTTCTCTGGAAACACCATATATTTT
-,-,TRBJ1-5,TRBV2,CASSEEGQSNQPQHF,TGTGCCAGCAGTGAAGAGGGGCAAAGCAATCAGCCCCAGCATTTT
-,-,TRBJ1-1,TRBV18,CASSQDMNTEAFF,TGTGCCAGCTCACAGGATATGAACACTGAAGCTTTCTTT
-,-,TRBJ2-3,TRBV4-3,CASSQEGAGTDTQYF,TGCGCCAGCAGCCAAGAAGGGGCAGGCACAGATACGCAGTATTTT
-,once,TRBJ2-5,TRBV7-6,CASSLGIANVQETQYF,TGTGCCAGCAGCTTAGGAATAGCGAACGTCCAAGAGACCCAGTACTTC
TRBD1,once,TRBJ1-6,TRBV6-5,CASSPSDRGTSPLHF,TGTGCCAGCAGCCCATCGGACAGGGGAACTTCACCCCTCCACTTT
TRBD1,-,TRBJ2-7,TRBV6-6,CASSYSPTGAGEQYF,TGTGCCAGCAGTTACTCCCCGACAGGGGCAGGCGAGCAGTACTTC
-,-,TRBJ1-2,TRBV10-3,CAISESYSLTNYGYTF,TGTGCCATCAGTGAGTCTTACAGCCTAACTAACTATGGCTACACCTTC
-,-,TRBJ1-1,TRBV11-2,CASSLDGGANTEAFF,TGTGCCAGCAGCTTAGACGGGGGCGCGAACACTGAAGCTTTCTTT
-,-,TRBJ1-3,TRBV5-1,CASSLPSGNTIYF,TGCGCCAGCAGCTTGCCATCCGGAAACACCATATATTTT
TRBD2,-,TRBJ2-7,TRBV5-4,CASSFTRGISYEQYF,TGTGCCAGCAGCTTCACGCGGGGGATTTCCTACGAGCAGTACTTC
-,once,TRBJ2-2,TRBV6-5,CASKASGVGGELFF,TGTGCCAGCAAAGCATCAGGGGTTGGCGGGGAGCTGTTTTTT
TRBD1,-,TRBJ1-4,TRBV19,CASSIPRNRGLSATNEKLFF,TGTGCCAGTAGTATACCCAGGAACAGGGGGTTGTCGGCAACTAATGAAAAACTGTTTTTT
TRBD2,-,TRBJ2-1,TRBV7-9,CASSPRGLAGGNNEQFF,TGTGCCAGCAGCCCGCGCGGACTAGCGGGAGGCAATAATGAGCAGTTCTTC
-,-,TRBJ2-5,TRBV5-4,CASSLAGQEGETQYF,TGTGCCAGCAGCTTGGCCGGCCAGGAGGGGGAGACCCAGTACTTC
TRBD1,once,TRBJ2-2,TRBV10-2,CASRFLFRDRGYTGELFF,TGCGCCAGCAGATTCTTATTCCGGGACAGGGGATACACCGGGGAGCTGTTTTTT
TRBD1,-,TRBJ2-5,TRBV7-7,CASSLVAFGRGSETQYF,TGTGCTAGCAGCTTAGTTGCGTTCGGCAGGGGGTCAGAGACCCAGTACTTC
TRBD1,-,TRBJ1-1,TRBV7-8,CASSSTGGVESEAFF,TGTGCCAGCAGCTCAACAGGGGGCGTCGAGTCTGAAGCTTTCTTT
TRBD2,-,TRBJ2-5,TRBV11-2,CASSFNLAANGKTQYF,TGTGCCAGCAGCTTCAATCTAGCGGCCAACGGAAAGACCCAGTACTTC
TRBD2,-,TRBJ2-1,TRBV5-1,CASSLVTSGSSYNEQFF,TGCGCCAGCAGCTTGGTAACTAGCGGGAGTTCGTACAATGAGCAGTTCTTC
TRBD1,-,TRBJ1-6,TRBV18,CASSLGGQGSLRVVSPLHF,TGTGCCAGCTCGCTGGGAGGACAGGGGTCTCTCCGCGTCGTTTCACCCCTCCACTTT
-,-,TRBJ1-4,TRBV7-9,CASSPQGRGAGDEKLFF,TGTGCCAGCAGCCCCCAAGGACGAGGGGCAGGTGATGAAAAACTGTTTTTT
TRBD1,-,TRBJ2-1,TRBV2,CASTGTANNEQFF,TGTGCCAGCACGGGGACAGCAAACAATGAGCAGTTCTTC
TRBD2,once,TRBJ2-7,TRBV5-6,CASSLAGTSGLYEQYF,TGTGCCAGCAGCTTGGCCGGGACTAGCGGGCTCTACGAGCAGTACTTC
TRBD1,-,TRBJ2-7,TRBV20-1,CSASQQGEQYF,TGCAGTGCTAGTCAACAGGGGGAGCAGTACTTC
TRBD1,-,TRBJ2-1,TRBV5-1,CASSYRGPDEQFF,TGCGCCAGCAGCTACAGGGGGCCCGATGAGCAGTTCTTC
-,-,TRBJ2-3,TRBV5-8,CASSRTDTQYF,TGTGCCAGCAGCCGCACAGATACGCAGTATTTT
-,-,TRBJ1-5,TRBV30,CAWSPRGGEISNQPQHF,TGTGCCTGGAGTCCCCGAGGGGGGGAGATTAGCAATCAGCCCCAGCATTTT
TRBD2,-,TRBJ2-2,TRBV7-9,CASTLVRGADTGELFF,TGTGCCAGCACCCTGGTGCGGGGGGCCGACACCGGGGAGCTGTTTTTT
-,-,TRBJ2-6,TRBV5-4,CASSFVSSGANVLTF,TGTGCCAGCAGCTTCGTAAGCTCTGGGGCCAACGTCCTGACTTTC
TRBD2,-,TRBJ2-3,TRBV14,CASSPLAWRGGADTQYF,TGTGCCAGCAGTCCCCTGGCTTGGCGGGGGGGCGCAGATACGCAGTATTTT
TRBD2,-,TRBJ2-7,TRBV6-5,CASSSAGVKYF,TGTGCCAGCTCCTCAGCGGGAGTGAAGTACTTC
-,-,TRBJ2-1,TRBV2,CASSTWSGGPGNEQFF,TGTGCCAGCAGTACCTGGTCCGGGGGCCCGGGCAATGAGCAGTTCTTC
-,once,TRBJ1-1,TRBV4-1,CASSPRLTGEAFF,TGCGCCAGCAGCCCGCGACTGACAGGTGAAGCTTTCTTT
-,-,TRBJ2-7,TRBV12-5,CASGERGAVWEQYF,TGTGCTAGTGGTGAACGAGGAGCGGTTTGGGAGCAGTACTTC
TRBD2,once,TRBJ2-1,TRBV10-3,CAISGIQREVYNEQFF,TGTGCCATCAGTGGGATACAGCGGGAGGTTTACAATGAGCAGTTCTTC
TRBD2,-,TRBJ2-1,TRBV4-1,CASSQVFPGGLYGSSYNEQFF,TGCGCCAGCAGCCAAGTATTCCCGGGAGGGCTTTACGGGAGCTCCTACAATGAGCAGTTCTTC
TRBD1,-,TRBJ2-5,TRBV4-1,CASSQDGQGFGETQYF,TGCGCCAGCAGCCAAGACGGACAGGGCTTCGGAGAGACCCAGTACTTC
TRBD1,-,TRBJ1-1,TRBV6-5,CASTHPTGSVAFF,TGTGCCAGCACCCATCCGACAGGGAGTGTAGCTTTCTTT
-,once,TRBJ1-2,TRBV6-1,CASNTGGATNYGYTF,TGTGCCAGCAATACGGGGGGGGCGACCAACTATGGCTACACCTTC
-,-,TRBJ2-5,TRBV14,CASSQTGSPWAQYF,TGTGCCAGCAGCCAAACAGGGTCCCCATGGGCCCAGTACTTC
-,-,TRBJ1-1,TRBV11-2,CASGKTGNTEAFF,TGTGCCAGCGGAAAGACAGGTAACACTGAAGCTTTCTTT
-,-,TRBJ2-3,TRBV6-4,CASSAQTSPTDTQYF,TGTGCCAGCAGTGCCCAGACATCACCCACAGATACGCAGTATTTT